The 21 T cell receptor beta chains below were found in one sample sequenced in a study of blood T cell repertoires in COVID-19. Method: immunoSEQ multiplex PCR; TCRdb's copy keeps in-frame clones and lacks some. This table holds about 140,000 clones, about 83% found once. The sequenced sample was peripheral blood. The receptors here all came from a man aged 45-65 years with acute or convalescent COVID-19.

The V call is TRBV7-6, the J call TRBJ2-1; D might be TRBD2 (5 bases). From germline, CDR1 is SGHVS and CDR2 FNYEAQ. The germline V and J ends were trimmed by 4 bases and 3 bases, with 22 bases remaining between them. The CDR3 has 18 residues. CDR3 in DNA: TGTGCCAGCAGCTCCACCCCCCCCGGGGAAGGCTTCTACAATGAGCAGTTCTTC. This sequence encodes CASSSTPPGEGFYNEQFF.

The CDR3 DNA reads TGTGCCAGCAGCTTAGCGGGACAGGGGTCGTATGGCTACACCTTC. This sequence encodes CASSLAGQGSYGYTF. The chain combines TRBV7-9 with TRBJ1-2; 10 bases align to TRBD1. Germline trimming cut 0 bases from V and 5 bases from J; bases unmatched to any gene: 3. The CDR3 is 15 amino acids. The germline V gene encodes CDR1 SEHNR and CDR2 FQNEAQ (reference sequence).

CDR3 DNA sequence: TGTGCCAGCAGTAAGGGACAGGGGAATAATTCACCCCTCCACTTT. It yields the protein CASSKGQGNNSPLHF. The genes are TRBV2 and TRBJ1-6, with TRBD1 matching over 10 bases. This CDR3 spans 15 amino acids. The V gene's germline CDR1 is SNHLY and CDR2 FYNNEI. J lost 5 bases, V lost 5 bases, and 3 bases had no gene match.

This clone has a single count. V is TRBV20-1 and J is TRBJ2-7; D is unresolved. The CDR3 has 11 residues. The germline V gene encodes CDR1 DFQATT and CDR2 SNEGSKA (reference sequence). V lost 5 bases, J lost 6 bases, and 11 bases lay in between. The CDR3 region has the DNA TGCAGTGCTTTGGGCTCTCTCGAGCAGTACTTC. Translation: CSALGSLEQYF.

This chain connects TRBV6-5 to TRBJ2-1; TRBD1 matches at 7 bases. The CDR3 covers 14 residues. Germline lookup yields CDR1 MNHEY and CDR2 SVGAGI. Trimming cost V 8 bases and J 0 bases; bases outside gene matches: 4. The CDR3 DNA reads as TGTGCCAGCGGACAGGTTAGCTCCTACAATGAGCAGTTCTTC. It is translated as CASGQVSSYNEQFF.

J is TRBJ2-5 and V is TRBV5-1; possibly TRBD2 for D (5 bases). Germline-derived CDR1 and CDR2 are SGHRS and YFSETQ. V was shortened by 5 bases and J by 4 bases, with 9 bases between the two germline ends. This CDR3 has 12 residues. The CDR3 DNA sequence: TGCGCCAGCAGGGAGGAACCAGAGACCCAGTACTTC. Its translation: CASREEPETQYF.

The chain is built from TRBV6-5 and TRBJ1-2; D is ambiguous. Germline CDR1 is MNHEY and CDR2 is SVGAGI. This CDR3 has 11 amino acids. V was cut by 6 bases and J by 5 bases, with 7 bases left in between. CDR3 loop: CASRENYGYTF. DNA of the CDR3: TGTGCCAGCAGGGAGAATTATGGCTACACCTTC.

The gene calls are TRBV5-6 and TRBJ2-1; D is ambiguous. Germline V gene lookup returns CDR1 SGHDT and CDR2 YYEEEE. The CDR3 is 15 residues long. Trimming pared 0 bases from V and 0 bases from J, leaving 7 bases between. In nucleotides, the CDR3 is TGTGCCAGCAGCTTGGTACCGGGCTCCTACAATGAGCAGTTCTTC. This sequence encodes CASSLVPGSYNEQFF.

This clone has only one observation. V and J are TRBV2 and TRBJ2-5, with 7 bases that match TRBD2. This CDR3 region has 15 residues. The V and J ends lost 5 bases and 5 bases, in that order; junction bases with no gene match: 11. Germline V gene sequence: CDR1 SNHLY, CDR2 FYNNEI. CDR3 nucleotides: TGTGCCAGCAGTCCTTACGCAGCGGGGTTGGAGACCCAGTACTTC. Protein product: CASSPYAAGLETQYF.

The gene calls are TRBV7-3 and TRBJ1-1; D might be TRBD1 (5 bases). The germline CDR1 and CDR2 sequences are SGHTA and FQGTGA. Trimming cost V 2 bases and J 6 bases, with 10 bases left between them. The CDR3 loop spans 13 amino acids. CDR3 sequence (DNA): TGTGCCAGCAGCTTACAGGGTGCCTCTGAAGCTTTCTTT. Translated: CASSLQGASEAFF. The variable domain in full, with the rest retrieved from reference TRBV7-3 and TRBJ1-1, is GAGVSQTPSNKVTEKGKYVELRCDPISGHTALYWYRQSLGQGPEFLIYFQGTGAADDSGLPNDRFFAVRPEGSVSTLKIQRTERGDSAVYLCASSLQGASEAFFGQGTRLTVV.

This clone was detected only a few times. The V gene is TRBV28, the J gene TRBJ2-7; the D gene is possibly TRBD1 (6 bases). Trimming took 6 bases from V and 1 from J, leaving 13 bases between them. Germline V gene data show CDR1 as MDHEN and CDR2 as SYDVKM. The CDR3 length is 14 residues. The CDR3, as DNA: TGTGCCAGCAGCTTGGGGGCCCCATCCTACGAGCAGTACGTC. Translating it yields CASSLGAPSYEQYV.

The chain has TRBV19 and TRBJ1-5; D unclear. Germline V gene lookup returns CDR1 LNHDA and CDR2 SQIVND (reference sequence). The CDR3 is made up of 15 amino acids. Trimming pared 6 bases from V and 1 base from J, leaving 13 bases between. In nucleotides, the CDR3 is TGTGCCAGTAGACCCGGAAGCGGGAGCAATCAGCCCCAGCATTTT. It is translated as CASRPGSGSNQPQHF.

The chain combines TRBV12-3 or TRBV12-4 with TRBJ1-1, with D perhaps TRBD1 (6 bases). V lost 6 bases and J lost 7, with 15 bases in between. The CDR3 length is 13 residues. CDR3 in amino acids: CASSPGTNREAFF. For the CDR3, the DNA is TGTGCCAGCAGCCCCGGGACAAACCGTGAAGCTTTCTTT.

The chain employs TRBV5-1 and TRBJ1-6; tentative D call: TRBD1 (6 bases). The V gene lost 0 bases and the J gene lost 9 bases, with 10 bases spanning the gap. Germline CDR1 reads SGHRS; CDR2 reads YFSETQ. The CDR3 has 14 amino acids. CDR3 amino acids: CASSLGDTGSPLHF. The DNA for the CDR3 is TGCGCCAGCAGCTTGGGGGACACCGGTTCACCCCTCCACTTT. The full variable domain, with the rest looked up from reference TRBV5-1 and TRBJ1-6, is KAGVTQTPRYLIKTRGQQVTLSCSPISGHRSVSWYQQTPGQGLQFLFEYFSETQRNKGNFPGRFSGRQFSNSRSEMNVSTLELGDSALYLCASSLGDTGSPLHFGNGTRLTVT.

This clone was picked up one time. The chain links TRBV18 to TRBJ1-2, with D tentatively TRBD1 (5 bases). V lost 4 bases, J lost 4 bases, and 7 bases lay in between. This CDR3 spans 12 amino acids. Germline V lookup: CDR1 KGHSH, CDR2 LQKENI. As DNA, the CDR3 is TGTGCCAGCTCACAGGGGCTCTATGGCTACACCTTC. Translating gives CASSQGLYGYTF.

This chain connects TRBV2 to TRBJ2-7; no clear D gene. Between the trimmed V and J ends, which lost 8 bases and 4 bases, there was a span of 12 bases. Germline values: CDR1 SNHLY, CDR2 FYNNEI. The CDR3 loop spans 12 amino acids. The chain's CDR3 is CASSPSEYEQYV. The DNA of the CDR3 is TGTGCCAGCTCCCCGTCGGAGTACGAGCAGTACGTC.

The CDR3 loop is CASSLEGAREQFF. The CDR3 DNA sequence: TGTGCCAGCAGTTTAGAAGGAGCTCGTGAGCAGTTCTTC. J is TRBJ2-1 and V is TRBV12-3 or TRBV12-4, with D hard to call. This CDR3 is built from 13 residues. Trimming left V 1 base short and J 9 bases short, with 10 bases between.

The chain is built from TRBV3-1 (or the pseudogene TRBV3-2) and TRBJ2-5, with 7 bases identical to TRBD1. The CDR3 runs to 14 residues. The V and J ends lost 0 bases and 6 bases, in that order; junction bases with no gene match: 4. Per germline, CDR1 LGHDT and CDR2 YNNKEL (reference sequence). The DNA of the CDR3 is TGTGCCAGCAGCCAAGAGGACAGGAGAAAGACCCAGTACTTC. It codes for CASSQEDRRKTQYF.

The CDR3 sequence: CASSLQGPDTQYF. CDR3 sequence (DNA): TGTGCCAGCAGCTTACAGGGGCCAGATACGCAGTATTTT. The V gene is TRBV5-4, the J gene TRBJ2-3; TRBD1 matches at 7 bases. V gave up 2 bases and J gave up 4 bases; unmatched junction bases: 1. The germline CDR1 and CDR2 sequences are SGHNT and YYREEE (reference sequence). The CDR3 consists of 13 residues.

The rearrangement uses TRBV24-1 and TRBJ2-5, with D possibly being TRBD2 (6 bases). V lost 1 base, J lost 5 bases, and 10 bases lay in between. The CDR3 loop spans 14 amino acids. The germline gives CDR1 KGHDR, CDR2 SFDVKD. CDR3: CATSDFTSSETQYF. Written as DNA, the CDR3 is TGTGCCACCAGTGATTTTACTAGCAGCGAGACCCAGTACTTC.

CDR3 nucleotide sequence: TGTGCCTGGAGCCCCCCGAGGCCAGCCAAAAACATTCAGTACTTC. It translates to CAWSPPRPAKNIQYF. The rearrangement links TRBV30 to TRBJ2-4; no reliable D call. The V and J ends lost 3 bases and 0 bases respectively, with 12 bases between them. This CDR3 spans 15 amino acids. Per the germline V gene, CDR1 is GTSNPN and CDR2 is SVGIG (reference sequence).